Sequencing of this T cell receptor (beta chain) was carried out in a study of blood T cells in healthy people across ages. The second PCR ran about 7 to 12 cycles with a sample-barcoded 5' primer and J-beta primers. TCRdb processed the 5' RACE reads anew with MiXCR; each CDR3 protein has one entry. The sample lists nearly 800,000 distinct CDR3 sequences; 20% to 25% were seen once. The ends were cut back, 0 bases at V and 4 bases at J, with 8 bases in the middle. Germline V gene lookup returns CDR1 SGHRS and CDR2 YFSETQ. The CDR3 is 14 amino acids. The same data also went into a second study, on T cells of mothers and their children. That report adds: The output of TCR recombination is shaped by thymic selection similarly in related and unrelated pairs. The authors found no persistent microchimeric T cell clones.

The TCR comes from a boy aged 10-17 years in good health. The chain couples TRBV5-1 to TRBJ1-5, with no clear D. Sequencing input: blood. The CDR3 bases are TGCGCCAGCAGCTTGGAATCCGGAAATCAGCCCCAGCATTTT. The encoded protein is CASSLESGNQPQHF. The full variable domain, in which reference TRBV5-1 and TRBJ1-5 provide the parts outside the CDR3, is KAGVTQTPRYLIKTRGQQVTLSCSPISGHRSVSWYQQTPGQGLQFLFEYFSETQRNKGNFPGRFSGRQFSNSRSEMNVSTLELGDSALYLCASSLESGNQPQHFGDGTRLSIL.